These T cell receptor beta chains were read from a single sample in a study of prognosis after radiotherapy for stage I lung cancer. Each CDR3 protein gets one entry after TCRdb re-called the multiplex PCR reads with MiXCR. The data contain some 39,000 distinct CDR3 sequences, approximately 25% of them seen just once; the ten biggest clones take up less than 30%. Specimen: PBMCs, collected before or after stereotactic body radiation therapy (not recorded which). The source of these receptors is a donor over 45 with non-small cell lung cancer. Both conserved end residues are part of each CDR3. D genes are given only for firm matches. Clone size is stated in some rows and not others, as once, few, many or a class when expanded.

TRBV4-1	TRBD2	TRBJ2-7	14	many	CASSRSGGPYEQYF	TGCGCCAGCAGCCGCAGCGGGGGCCCCTACGAGCAGTACTTC
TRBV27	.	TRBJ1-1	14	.	CASSFMGLNTEAFF	TGTGCCAGCAGTTTTATGGGGCTTAACACTGAAGCTTTCTTT
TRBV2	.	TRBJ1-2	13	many	CANVEGRGGGYTF	TGTGCCAACGTGGAAGGCAGGGGTGGCGGCTACACCTTC
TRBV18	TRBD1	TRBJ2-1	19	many	CASSRQGGLLHSSYNEQFF	TGTGCCAGCTCACGACAGGGCGGGCTACTCCACAGCTCCTACAATGAGCAGTTCTTC
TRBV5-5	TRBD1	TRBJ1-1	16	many	CASSWDSSARNTEAFF	TGTGCCAGCAGCTGGGACAGTTCGGCTAGGAACACTGAAGCTTTCTTT
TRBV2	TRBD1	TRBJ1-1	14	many	CASTERDRGRRAFF	TGTGCCAGCACCGAAAGGGACAGGGGAAGGAGAGCTTTCTTT
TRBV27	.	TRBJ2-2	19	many	CASSLRYHPGPLNTGELFF	TGTGCCAGCAGTTTAAGGTACCACCCGGGACCGCTGAACACCGGGGAGCTATTTTTT
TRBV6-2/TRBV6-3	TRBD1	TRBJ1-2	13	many	CASTEGRGLGYTF	TGTGCCAGCACCGAAGGGAGGGGGCTGGGCTACACCTTC
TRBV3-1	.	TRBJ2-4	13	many	CASSPSGLNIQYF	TGTGCCAGCAGCCCAAGCGGACTAAACATTCAGTACTTC
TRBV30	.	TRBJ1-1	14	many	CAWKAGEVNTEAFF	TGTGCCTGGAAGGCAGGGGAGGTGAACACTGAAGCTTTCTTT
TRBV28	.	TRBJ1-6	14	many	CASSPFQIDTPLHF	TGTGCCAGCAGCCCGTTCCAGATAGACACACCCCTCCACTTT
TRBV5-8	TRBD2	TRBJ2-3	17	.	CASIPGLAGDRTDTQYF	TGTGCCAGCATTCCCGGACTAGCGGGAGATAGGACAGATACGCAGTATTTT
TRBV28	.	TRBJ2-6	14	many	CASSKGVGANVLTF	TGTGCCAGCAGCAAGGGGGTTGGGGCCAACGTCCTGACTTTC
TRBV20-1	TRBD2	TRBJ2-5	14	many	CSARFLAGAETQYF	TGCAGTGCTAGATTTCTCGCGGGAGCTGAGACCCAGTACTTC
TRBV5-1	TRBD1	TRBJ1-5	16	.	CASSLRQGDPEQPQHF	TGCGCCAGCAGCTTGCGACAGGGGGATCCGGAACAGCCCCAGCATTTT
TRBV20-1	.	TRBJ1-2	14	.	CSARWYGPNYVYTF	TGCAGTGCTAGATGGTACGGGCCTAACTATGTCTACACCTTC
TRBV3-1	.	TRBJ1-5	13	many	CASSQANDQPQHF	TGTGCCAGCAGCCAAGCTAACGATCAGCCCCAGCATTTT
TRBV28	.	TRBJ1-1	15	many	CASSLIGLTNTEAFF	TGTGCCAGCAGTCTCATTGGGTTAACGAACACTGAAGCTTTCTTT